Shown below are 22 T cell receptor beta chains from a single sample sequenced in a study of OX40 agonist ivuxolimab in advanced cancers. Profiled with immunoSEQ multiplex PCR; TCRdb holds only in-frame clones, not every one. The table records 35,000 to 50,000 clones, around 91% of them present only once. Sequencing used CD4+ or CD8+ T cells sorted from blood, obtained in a trial of the OX40 agonist ivuxolimab. These receptors all come from an adult with an advanced solid tumor such as melanoma, head and neck, liver or kidney cancer.

The genes are TRBV7-6 and TRBJ2-3; D is possibly TRBD1 or TRBD2 (5 bases each). Germline values: CDR1 SGHVS, CDR2 FNYEAQ. V was trimmed by 6 bases and J by 4 bases, leaving 14 bases between them. This CDR3 has 14 amino acids. The CDR3 protein is CASSFMGVSDTQYF. CDR3 bases: TGTGCCAGCAGTTTTATGGGGGTCTCAGATACGCAGTATTTT. Full variable domain (remainder filled in from reference TRBV7-6 and TRBJ2-3): GAGVSQSPRYKVTKRGQDVALRCDPISGHVSLYWYRQALGQGPEFLTYFNYEAQQDKSGLPNDRFSAERPEGSISTLTIQRTEQRDSAMYRCASSFMGVSDTQYFGPGTRLTVL.

The V and J genes are TRBV7-9 and TRBJ2-1, with D tentatively TRBD1 or TRBD2 (5 bases each). V was clipped by 2 bases and J by 4 bases, with 9 bases between them. The CDR3 has 14 amino acids. From germline, CDR1 is SEHNR and CDR2 FQNEAQ (reference sequence). The CDR3 DNA follows: TGTGCCAGCAGCTTACAGGGAGTTTACAATGAGCAGTTCTTC. This codes for CASSLQGVYNEQFF.

This clone was recorded once. The rearrangement links TRBV5-6 to TRBJ2-7, with 7 bases fitting TRBD1. The germline V gene encodes CDR1 SGHDT and CDR2 YYEEEE. The trim removed 1 base at V and 3 bases at J, leaving 4 bases unmatched. The CDR3 totals 14 residues. The CDR3 reads CASSLTGESYEQYF. The CDR3 coding sequence is TGTGCCAGCAGCTTGACAGGGGAAAGCTACGAGCAGTACTTC.

This clone was observed a single time. The chain links TRBV5-1 to TRBJ2-3; D gene uncertain. The CDR3 contains 11 residues. From germline, CDR1 is SGHRS and CDR2 YFSETQ. The V gene lost 5 bases and the J gene lost 5 bases, with 6 bases spanning the gap. CDR3 loop: CASSWGDTQYF. The CDR3 coding sequence is TGCGCCAGCAGTTGGGGAGATACGCAGTATTTT.

The chain joins TRBV6-1 to TRBJ1-4, with a weak D call TRBD1 (5 bases). The germline V and J ends were trimmed by 5 bases and 4 bases, with 11 bases remaining between them. Germline V gene sequence: CDR1 MNHNS, CDR2 SASEGT. The CDR3 runs to 14 residues. CDR3 in DNA: TGTGCCAGCAGTTGGGACGGCCTTAATGAAAAACTGTTTTTT. Encoded protein: CASSWDGLNEKLFF.

The CDR3 nucleotides are TGTGCCAGCAGCTTCCAGGGGGCCAACACTGAAGCTTTCTTT. Its protein product is CASSFQGANTEAFF. This chain links TRBV2 with TRBJ1-1, with TRBD1 identical over 8 bases. The CDR3 is 14 amino acids. Trimming took 6 bases from V and 2 from J; bases not matched to a gene: 5. CDR1 and CDR2 (germline): SNHLY, FYNNEI.

The rearrangement joins TRBV11-2 to TRBJ2-5; D is unresolved. The better agreement between TRBJ2-7 and the DNA end casts doubt on the J call. This CDR3 is built from 13 residues. CDR1 SGHAT and CDR2 FQNNGV come from the germline V gene. The DNA for the CDR3 is TGTGCCAGCAGCCGCGACACCCCCTACGAGCAGTACTTC. It translates to CASSRDTPYEQYF.

The chain has TRBV28 and TRBJ2-1, with 8 bases matching TRBD2. Unmatched junction bases numbered 7, after V lost 7 bases and J lost 8 bases. CDR3 length: 13 amino acids. Germline CDR1 MDHEN, CDR2 SYDVKM. The CDR3, as DNA: TGTGCCAGCACACGGGGGGGAGGGGATGAGCAGTTCTTC. This encodes CASTRGGGDEQFF.

This clone came up a few times. J is TRBJ1-3 and V is TRBV5-6; D is unclear. Germline values: CDR1 SGHDT, CDR2 YYEEEE. Trimming shortened V by 4 bases and J by 5 bases, and 10 bases separated the two germline ends. The CDR3 extends over 13 amino acids. The CDR3 region is CASSPSGRNTIYF. CDR3 in DNA: TGTGCCAGCAGCCCATCAGGAAGAAACACCATATATTTT. Variable domain in full (rest from reference TRBV5-6 and TRBJ1-3): DAGVTQSPTHLIKTRGQQVTLRCSPKSGHDTVSWYQQALGQGPQFIFQYYEEEERQRGNFPDRFSGHQFPNYSSELNVNALLLGDSALYLCASSPSGRNTIYFGEGSWLTVV.

This clone showed up just once. The chain carries TRBV5-1 and TRBJ2-7; the D gene is possibly TRBD1 (5 bases). V lost 1 base, J lost 3 bases, and 11 bases lay in between. There are 14 residues in the CDR3. Per germline, CDR1 SGHRS and CDR2 YFSETQ. The CDR3: CASSLSGLDYEQYF. Here the CDR3 DNA reads TGCGCCAGCAGCTTGTCAGGGTTGGACTACGAGCAGTACTTC.

This clone came up once. J is TRBJ2-2 and V is TRBV9, with D possibly TRBD2 on 5 matching bases. CDR3 length: 14 residues. The V end was cut by 0 bases, the J end by 6 bases, with 9 bases between. Germline-derived CDR1 and CDR2 are SGDLS and YYNGEE. The CDR3 protein is CASSVEASPGELFF. The CDR3 DNA is TGTGCCAGCAGCGTAGAGGCTAGCCCCGGGGAGCTGTTTTTT. The full variable domain, with the rest looked up from reference TRBV9 and TRBJ2-2, is DSGVTQTPKHLITATGQRVTLRCSPRSGDLSVYWYQQSLDQGLQFLIQYYNGEERAKGNILERFSAQQFPDLHSELNLSSLELGDSALYFCASSVEASPGELFFGEGSRLTVL.

The chain employs TRBV6-1 and TRBJ1-1, with D possibly being TRBD1 (5 bases). The CDR3 is 13 residues long. Trimming removed 5 bases at V and 1 base at J, with 8 bases between. Germline loops: CDR1 MNHNS, CDR2 SASEGT. CDR3 amino acids: CASSSQENTEAFF. The CDR3 DNA is TGTGCCAGCAGTTCACAGGAGAACACTGAAGCTTTCTTT.

This clone was counted between two and nine times. The chain carries TRBV7-9 and TRBJ1-2; D gene unclear. V was trimmed by 3 bases and J by 7 bases, leaving 9 bases between them. This CDR3 spans 12 amino acids. Germline loops: CDR1 SEHNR, CDR2 FQNEAQ (reference sequence). The CDR3 nucleotides read TGTGCCAGCAGCTTGCTACAGCGTGGCTACACCTTC. Translation gives CASSLLQRGYTF. Using reference TRBV7-9 and TRBJ1-2 for the parts outside the CDR3, the full variable domain is DTGVSQNPRHKITKRGQNVTFRCDPISEHNRLYWYRQTLGQGPEFLTYFQNEAQLEKSRLLSDRFSAERPKGSFSTLEIQRTEQGDSAMYLCASSLLQRGYTFGSGTRLTVV.

The chain recombines TRBV30 with TRBJ2-1, with TRBD2 matching 11 bases. V gave up 2 bases and J gave up 8 bases; unmatched junction bases: 5. The CDR3 has 14 residues. The germline gives CDR1 GTSNPN, CDR2 SVGIG (reference sequence). Written as DNA, the CDR3 is TGTGCCTGGAGTCCCCTAGCGGGGGGCTATGAGCAGTTCTTC. This sequence encodes CAWSPLAGGYEQFF.

This chain links TRBV10-3 with TRBJ2-7; 7 bases map to TRBD1. Germline-derived CDR1 and CDR2 are ENHRY and SYGVKD. With 2 bases clipped from V and 0 bases from J, the junction kept 1 base outside the gene matches. The CDR3 is 14 residues long. The CDR3 DNA reads as TGTGCCATCAGTGAGGACAGGGCCTCCTACGAGCAGTACTTC. Its protein product is CAISEDRASYEQYF.

V is TRBV5-1 and J is TRBJ2-7; D is perhaps TRBD2 (5 bases). This CDR3 region has 11 residues. Germline V gene sequence: CDR1 SGHRS, CDR2 YFSETQ. The germline V and J ends were trimmed by 4 bases and 5 bases, with 7 bases remaining between them. CDR3 loop: CASSPGNEQYF. DNA of the CDR3: TGCGCCAGCAGCCCCGGGAACGAGCAGTACTTC.

The chain is built from TRBV5-4 and TRBJ2-3, with TRBD1 identical over 9 bases. The V and J ends lost 5 bases and 2 bases, in that order; junction bases with no gene match: 3. The CDR3 runs 14 residues. Per germline, CDR1 SGHNT and CDR2 YYREEE (reference sequence). The CDR3 reads CASRWDRATDTQYF. As DNA, the CDR3 is TGTGCCAGCAGATGGGACAGGGCCACAGATACGCAGTATTTT.

This clone was seen a few times. J is TRBJ2-7 and V is TRBV6-6, with D maybe TRBD2 (6 bases). This CDR3 region has 15 residues. Germline CDR1 reads MNHNY; CDR2 reads SVGAGI (reference sequence). Between the trimmed V and J ends, which lost 5 bases and 0 bases, there was a span of 14 bases. This CDR3 reads CASSVREPSSYEQYF. The CDR3, as DNA: TGTGCCAGCAGTGTCCGGGAGCCCTCCTCCTACGAGCAGTACTTC.

The chain employs TRBV11-2 and TRBJ2-7; D ambiguous. Trimming removed 5 bases from V and 4 bases from J, with 12 bases in between. This CDR3 is 13 amino acids long. Germline V gives CDR1 SGHAT, CDR2 FQNNGV. In nucleotides, the CDR3 is TGTGCCAGCAGCCCCGTTGGTGGGTACGAGCAGTACTTC. It specifies CASSPVGGYEQYF.

The chain uses TRBV4-1 and TRBJ2-2; D possibly corresponds to TRBD2 (6 bases). Trimming cost V 6 bases and J 7 bases, with 21 bases left between them. Germline CDR1 and CDR2: MGHRA and YSYEKL. The CDR3 loop spans 16 amino acids. The CDR3 spells CASSPWERVGGGELFF. CDR3 in DNA: TGCGCCAGCAGTCCTTGGGAGCGGGTGGGTGGCGGGGAGCTGTTTTTT.

This chain links TRBV6-1 with TRBJ2-7; perhaps D is TRBD1 or TRBD2 (6 bases each). The CDR3 consists of 16 residues. From germline, CDR1 is MNHNS and CDR2 SASEGT. Trimming cost V 3 bases and J 0 bases, with 15 bases left between them. The CDR3 DNA follows: TGTGCCAGCAGTGAGGGGGGCGGGGCCAGCTCCTACGAGCAGTACTTC. Amino acid sequence: CASSEGGGASSYEQYF.

This rearrangement joins TRBV7-9 to TRBJ2-1; TRBD2 might be the D (6 bases). Germline CDR1 is SEHNR and CDR2 is FQNEAQ (reference sequence). V was pared by 1 base and J by 4 bases, with 14 bases between. The CDR3 is made up of 16 amino acids. The chain's CDR3 is CASSLGAGSPYNEQFF. The DNA for the CDR3 is TGTGCCAGCAGCTTAGGGGCGGGATCCCCTTACAATGAGCAGTTCTTC. Supplemented by reference TRBV7-9 and TRBJ2-1, the full variable domain reads DTGVSQNPRHKITKRGQNVTFRCDPISEHNRLYWYRQTLGQGPEFLTYFQNEAQLEKSRLLSDRFSAERPKGSFSTLEIQRTEQGDSAMYLCASSLGAGSPYNEQFFGPGTRLTVL.